The 19 T cell receptor beta chains presented below share a single source sample, sequenced in a study of T-cell reconstitution after alpha-beta-depleted transplantation in children (TCRdb year 2016). Library generation was performed with PCR. This sample was sequenced with an Illumina HiSeq 2500. Molecular barcoding was employed in the preparation of TCR libraries, with unique molecular identifiers being used to normalize TCRbeta repertoire quantification. Using fastp trimming at Q25 and MiXCR clonotype assembly, TCRdb reanalyzed the public sequencing data and kept in-frame beta chains. Each entry is one CDR3 protein sequence, shown with its most common DNA and genes. The sample contains some 240,000 distinct CDR3 sequences, about 9.6% of them found a single time. Approximately 5% of the sample belongs to the ten largest clones. Sequenced material: PBMCs from the stem cell graft donor, taken from the stem cell graft. The receptors originated from a human donor who donated a stem cell graft to a child with SCID.

In its sample, this clonotype was seen a few times. The chain recombines TRBV7-8 with TRBJ1-3; TRBD1 aligns across 8 bases. The germline V gene has CDR1 SGHVS and CDR2 FQNEAQ. V shed 5 bases, J shed 5 bases, and the junction held 8 bases outside the gene matches. This CDR3 has 15 residues. CDR3 sequence reads: CASSTLTGARNTIYF. The CDR3 DNA is TGTGCCAGCAGCACCCTGACAGGGGCGAGAAACACCATATATTTT. Supplemented by reference TRBV7-8 and TRBJ1-3, the full variable domain reads GAGVSQSPRYKVAKRGQDVALRCDPISGHVSLFWYQQALGQGPEFLTYFQNEAQLDKSGLPSDRFFAERPEGSVSTLKIQRTQQEDSAVYLCASSTLTGARNTIYFGEGSWLTVV.

This sequence joins TRBV5-1 and TRBJ2-5; D call uncertain. The ends were cut back, 4 bases at V and 2 bases at J, with 15 bases in the middle. Germline assignment: CDR1 SGHRS and CDR2 YFSETQ. This CDR3 is 15 amino acids long. The CDR3 region has the DNA TGCGCCAGCAGCCGCGACCGTGGAGTTCAAGAGACCCAGTACTTC. Its translation is CASSRDRGVQETQYF. Drawing the rest from reference TRBV5-1 and TRBJ2-5, the complete variable domain is KAGVTQTPRYLIKTRGQQVTLSCSPISGHRSVSWYQQTPGQGLQFLFEYFSETQRNKGNFPGRFSGRQFSNSRSEMNVSTLELGDSALYLCASSRDRGVQETQYFGPGTRLLVL.

The table lists this clonotype with a few counts. J is TRBJ2-5 and V is TRBV29-1; possibly TRBD2 for D (6 bases). The CDR3 consists of 14 residues. V shed 7 bases and J shed 2 bases, with 17 bases lying between them. Germline lookup yields CDR1 SQVTM and CDR2 ANQGSEA. The CDR3 DNA sequence: TGCAGCGCCACCCAGCTGGGAGGTCAAGAGACCCAGTACTTC. It specifies CSATQLGGQETQYF.

This clonotype was counted ten times or more. This chain connects TRBV5-1 to TRBJ2-2; no definite D call. Deletions cut 1 base from V and 1 base from J, with 8 bases between. Germline values: CDR1 SGHRS, CDR2 YFSETQ. The CDR3 consists of 15 residues. The CDR3 region has the DNA TGCGCCAGCAGCTTGACCCCCCAGAACACCGGGGAGCTGTTTTTT. Protein: CASSLTPQNTGELFF.

This clonotype came up many times. The chain has TRBV12-3 or TRBV12-4 and TRBJ1-5; D is ambiguous. Trimming cost V 6 bases and J 2 bases, with 17 bases left between them. The CDR3 is 16 residues long. CDR3 nucleotide sequence: TGTGCCAGCAGCCGAGACGGGAGGTGGGGCAATCAGCCCCAGCATTTT. As protein: CASSRDGRWGNQPQHF.

This clonotype was counted ten times or more. In DNA form, the CDR3 reads TGTGCCAGCAGCTTGTACGGGACAGACCACTTGGAGCAGTTCTTC. Translation gives CASSLYGTDHLEQFF. The chain carries TRBV5-6 and TRBJ2-1; 7 bases line up with TRBD1. J lost 10 bases, V lost 1 base, and 11 bases had no gene match. CDR3 length: 15 residues. Germline V lookup: CDR1 SGHDT, CDR2 YYEEEE.

In this sample, this clonotype turned up many times. This chain uses TRBV9 with TRBJ1-1; 9 positions match TRBD1. V shed 3 bases, J shed 5 bases, and the junction held 11 bases outside the gene matches. The CDR3 sequence is 16 residues long. Germline CDR1 is SGDLS and CDR2 is YYNGEE. CDR3 residues: CASSDEGGTGRTEAFF. The CDR3 region has the DNA TGTGCCAGCAGCGACGAGGGGGGGACAGGGAGGACTGAAGCTTTCTTT.

This clonotype has a count of ten or more. The chain links TRBV3-1 to TRBJ1-1; 8 nucleotides align to TRBD1. This CDR3 comprises 14 residues. V shed 0 bases, J shed 4 bases, and the junction held 1 base outside the gene matches. CDR1 is LGHDT, CDR2 YNNKEL, per germline (reference sequence). CDR3 sequence (DNA): TGTGCCAGCAGCCAAGACAGGGGGCGCACTGAAGCTTTCTTT. Its translation: CASSQDRGRTEAFF.

This clonotype was detected ten times or more. V gene TRBV7-9 combines with J gene TRBJ2-3; no definite D call. Germline-derived CDR1 and CDR2 are SEHNR and FQNEAQ (reference sequence). The CDR3 consists of 13 residues. Trimming shortened V by 5 bases and J by 0 bases, and 6 bases separated the two germline ends. The CDR3 region has the DNA TGTGCCAGCAGCAACTGGAGCACAGATACGCAGTATTTT. Its protein is CASSNWSTDTQYF.

This clonotype was seen ten or more times. The rearrangement joins TRBV6-2 or TRBV6-3 to TRBJ1-5, with 7 bases aligning to TRBD1. The CDR3 is made up of 14 amino acids. V shed 6 bases, J shed 4 bases, and the junction held 6 bases outside the gene matches. Germline assignment: CDR1 MNHEY and CDR2 SVGEGT. The CDR3 DNA reads TGTGCCAGCAGATCCCGGGACAGTAATCAGCCCCAGCATTTT. It encodes CASRSRDSNQPQHF.

This clonotype came up many times. The chain couples TRBV5-1 to TRBJ2-7, with D unresolved. Between the trimmed V and J ends, which lost 1 base and 3 bases, there was a span of 11 bases. Germline lookup yields CDR1 SGHRS and CDR2 YFSETQ. This CDR3 spans 14 amino acids. The DNA for the CDR3 is TGCGCCAGCAGCTTGTCTGGAATATACTACGAGCAGTACTTC. Its protein product is CASSLSGIYYEQYF.

This clonotype was recorded many times. In DNA, the CDR3 is TGTGCCAGCAGTCCCCCTCCACAGGGTGCGGTATTCTACGAGCAGTACTTC. Its translation: CASSPPPQGAVFYEQYF. The chain recombines TRBV27 with TRBJ2-7; weak D call: TRBD1 (6 bases). The CDR3 length is 17 residues. CDR1 and CDR2 from the germline V gene are MNHEY and SMNVEV (reference sequence). The germline V and J ends were trimmed by 5 bases and 3 bases, with 23 bases remaining between them.

The sample holds many counts of this clonotype. The CDR3 sequence is CASSISRGNQPQHF. CDR3 in DNA: TGTGCCAGTAGTATTAGCAGGGGCAATCAGCCCCAGCATTTT. J is TRBJ1-5 and V is TRBV19; D is possibly TRBD1 (5 bases). The V gene's germline CDR1 is LNHDA and CDR2 SQIVND (reference sequence). The V gene lost 3 bases and the J gene lost 2 bases, with 8 bases spanning the gap. The CDR3 sequence is 14 residues long. Combining the CDR3 with reference TRBV19 and TRBJ1-5 gives the whole variable domain DGGITQSPKYLFRKEGQNVTLSCEQNLNHDAMYWYRQDPGQGLRLIYYSQIVNDFQKGDIAEGYSVSREKKESFPLTVTSAQKNPTAFYLCASSISRGNQPQHFGDGTRLSIL.

In this sample, this clonotype turned up many times. This chain uses TRBV12-3 or TRBV12-4 with TRBJ2-1; D is possibly TRBD2 (6 bases). The CDR3 runs 13 residues. Trimming left V 6 bases short and J 5 bases short, with 11 bases between. CDR3 DNA sequence: TGTGCCAGCAGGCTAGCGAAAAACAATGAGCAGTTCTTC. This encodes CASRLAKNNEQFF.

Ten or more counts support this clonotype. The chain employs TRBV27 and TRBJ2-3, with 9 bases that match TRBD1. After removal of 5 bases from V and 6 bases from J, the junction contained 6 bases not matched to a gene. CDR3 length: 14 amino acids. Germline lookup yields CDR1 MNHEY and CDR2 SMNVEV (reference sequence). This CDR3 reads CASSLWTGEDTQYF. The CDR3 nucleotides read TGTGCCAGCAGTCTTTGGACAGGGGAGGATACGCAGTATTTT.

About this clonotype: This may come from a read error, since a much larger clone is one base off. This sequence joins TRBV27 and TRBJ1-2; 11 nucleotides align to TRBD1. Looked up from germline, CDR1 is MNHEY and CDR2 is SMNVEV (reference sequence). CDR3 length: 17 amino acids. V lost 7 bases, J lost 7 bases, and 17 bases stayed unmatched. CDR3 in amino acids: CASTRVAPSGTGGGYTF. CDR3 DNA: TGTGCCAGCACTCGCGTGGCGCCCTCCGGGACAGGGGGTGGCTACACCTTC.

The table lists this clonotype with many counts. The chain couples TRBV5-1 to TRBJ2-7, with 8 bases that match TRBD1. The CDR3 is 14 amino acids. In germline, CDR1 is SGHRS, CDR2 YFSETQ. V lost 4 bases and J lost 3; bases outside the gene matches: 6. The CDR3 nucleotides are TGCGCCAGCAGCATCGGACAGGGCGTCTACGAGCAGTACTTC. It is translated as CASSIGQGVYEQYF.

As to this clonotype: At one of its ends the junction is not consistent with the germline gene, which may arise from a read error. The V call is TRBV3-1, the J call TRBJ1-2; 10 bases line up with TRBD1. Germline V gene sequence: CDR1 LGHDT, CDR2 YNNKEL (reference sequence). This CDR3 region has 13 residues. The chain's CDR3 is CATSQGTGVGYTF. As DNA, the CDR3 is TGTGCCACCAGCCAAGGGACAGGGGTTGGCTACACCTTC.

V gene TRBV5-1 combines with J gene TRBJ2-1, with 7 bases fitting TRBD1. Germline trimming cut 3 bases from V and 5 bases from J; bases unmatched to any gene: 5. Germline CDR1 SGHRS, CDR2 YFSETQ. This CDR3 is 14 amino acids long. The CDR3 reads CASSWHRGDNEQFF. The CDR3 coding sequence is TGCGCCAGCAGCTGGCACAGGGGCGACAATGAGCAGTTCTTC.